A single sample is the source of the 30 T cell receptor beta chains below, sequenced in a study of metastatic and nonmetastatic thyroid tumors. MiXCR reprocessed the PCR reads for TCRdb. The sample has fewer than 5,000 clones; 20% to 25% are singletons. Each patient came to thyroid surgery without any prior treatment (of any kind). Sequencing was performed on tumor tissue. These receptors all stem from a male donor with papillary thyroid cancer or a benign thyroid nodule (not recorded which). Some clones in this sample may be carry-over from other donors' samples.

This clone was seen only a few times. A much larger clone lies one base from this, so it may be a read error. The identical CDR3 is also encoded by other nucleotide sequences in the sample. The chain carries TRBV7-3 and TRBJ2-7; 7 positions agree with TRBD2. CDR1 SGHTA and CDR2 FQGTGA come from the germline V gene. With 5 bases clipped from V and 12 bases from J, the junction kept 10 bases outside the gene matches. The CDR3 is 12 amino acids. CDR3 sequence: CASSTGGTRLYF. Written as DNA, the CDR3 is TGTGCCAGCAGCACGGGAGGTACCCGGCTGTACTTC.

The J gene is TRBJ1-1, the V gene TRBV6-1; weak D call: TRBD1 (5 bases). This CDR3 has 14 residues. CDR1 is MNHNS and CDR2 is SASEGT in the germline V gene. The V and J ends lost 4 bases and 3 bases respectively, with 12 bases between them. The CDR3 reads CASSAGTDYTEAFF. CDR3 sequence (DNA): TGTGCCAGCAGTGCAGGGACGGATTACACTGAAGCTTTCTTT.

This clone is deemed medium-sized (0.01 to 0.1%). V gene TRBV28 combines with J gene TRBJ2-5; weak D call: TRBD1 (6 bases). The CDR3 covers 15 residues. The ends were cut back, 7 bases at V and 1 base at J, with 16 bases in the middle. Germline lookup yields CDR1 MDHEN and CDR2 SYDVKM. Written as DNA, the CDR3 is TGTGCCAGCATCGAGAGGGGGAGTTCCCAAGAGACCCAGTACTTC. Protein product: CASIERGSSQETQYF.

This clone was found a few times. CDR3 DNA sequence: TGTGCCAGCGGATGGGACGGATACACAGATACGCAGTATTTT. Protein: CASGWDGYTDTQYF. The V call is TRBV6-2 or TRBV6-3, the J call TRBJ2-3; D is possibly TRBD1 or TRBD2 (5 bases each). CDR1 and CDR2 from the germline V gene are MNHEY and SVGEGT. The CDR3 consists of 14 residues. The V and J ends lost 8 bases and 2 bases respectively, with 14 bases between them.

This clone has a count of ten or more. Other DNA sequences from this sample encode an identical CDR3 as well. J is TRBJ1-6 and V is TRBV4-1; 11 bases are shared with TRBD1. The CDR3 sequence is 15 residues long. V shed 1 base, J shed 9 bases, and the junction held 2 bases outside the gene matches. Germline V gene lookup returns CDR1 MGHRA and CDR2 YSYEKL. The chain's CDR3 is CASSQGGQGVSPLHF. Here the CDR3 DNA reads TGCGCCAGCAGCCAAGGGGGACAGGGGGTTTCACCCCTCCACTTT.

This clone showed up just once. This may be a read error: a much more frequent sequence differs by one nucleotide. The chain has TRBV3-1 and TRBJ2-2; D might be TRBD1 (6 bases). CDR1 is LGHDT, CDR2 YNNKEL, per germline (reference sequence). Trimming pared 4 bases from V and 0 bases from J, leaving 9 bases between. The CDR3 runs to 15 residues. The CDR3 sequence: CASSPWTANTGELFF. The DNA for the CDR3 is TGTGCCAGCAGCCCGTGGACAGCGAACACCGGGGAGCTGTTTTTT.

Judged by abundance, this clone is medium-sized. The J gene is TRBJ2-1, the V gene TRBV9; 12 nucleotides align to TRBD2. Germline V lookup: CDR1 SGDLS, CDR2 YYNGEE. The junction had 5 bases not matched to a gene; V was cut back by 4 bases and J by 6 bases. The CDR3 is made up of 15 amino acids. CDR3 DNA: TGTGCCAGCAGCCCAACTAGCGGGAGGACCAATGAGCAGTTCTTC. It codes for CASSPTSGRTNEQFF.

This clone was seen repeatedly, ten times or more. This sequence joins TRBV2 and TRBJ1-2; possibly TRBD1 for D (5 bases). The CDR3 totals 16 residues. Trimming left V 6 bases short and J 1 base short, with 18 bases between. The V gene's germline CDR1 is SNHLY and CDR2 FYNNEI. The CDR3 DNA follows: TGTGCCAGCAGAGGGGTCGATGATAAATTTAACTATGGCTACACCTTC. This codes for CASRGVDDKFNYGYTF.

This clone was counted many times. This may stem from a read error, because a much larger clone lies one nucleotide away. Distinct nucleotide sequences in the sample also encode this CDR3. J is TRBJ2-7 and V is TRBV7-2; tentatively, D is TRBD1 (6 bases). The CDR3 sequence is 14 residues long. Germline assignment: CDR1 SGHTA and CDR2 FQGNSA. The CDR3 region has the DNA TGCGCCAGCAGCCCAGGGGCAGGGACCTACGAGCAGTACTTC. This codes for CASSPGAGTYEQYF.

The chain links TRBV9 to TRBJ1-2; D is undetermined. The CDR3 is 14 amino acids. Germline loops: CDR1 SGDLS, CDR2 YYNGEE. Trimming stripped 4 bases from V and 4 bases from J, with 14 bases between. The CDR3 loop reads CASSTHRESYGYTF. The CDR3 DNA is TGTGCCAGCAGCACCCACCGGGAGTCCTATGGCTACACCTTC.

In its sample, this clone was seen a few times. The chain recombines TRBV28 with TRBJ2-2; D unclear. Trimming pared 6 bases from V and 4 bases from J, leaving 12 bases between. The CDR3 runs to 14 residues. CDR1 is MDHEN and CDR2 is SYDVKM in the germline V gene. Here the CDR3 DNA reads TGTGCCAGCAGAGTACATGGTAGCACCGGGGAGCTGTTTTTT. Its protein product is CASRVHGSTGELFF.

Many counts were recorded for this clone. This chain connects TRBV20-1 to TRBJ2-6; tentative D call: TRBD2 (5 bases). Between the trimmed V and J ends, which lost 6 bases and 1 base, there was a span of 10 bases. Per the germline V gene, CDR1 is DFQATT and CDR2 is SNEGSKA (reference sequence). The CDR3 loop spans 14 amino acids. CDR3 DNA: TGCAGTGCGAGGGTAGATTCTGGGGCCAACGTCCTGACTTTC. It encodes CSARVDSGANVLTF.

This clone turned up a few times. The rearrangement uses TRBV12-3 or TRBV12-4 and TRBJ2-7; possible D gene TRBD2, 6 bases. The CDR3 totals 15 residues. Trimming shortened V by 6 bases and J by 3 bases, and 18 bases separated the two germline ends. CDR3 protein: CASSDIRLGRYEQYF. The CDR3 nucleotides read TGTGCCAGCAGCGATATCAGACTAGGGCGCTACGAGCAGTACTTC.

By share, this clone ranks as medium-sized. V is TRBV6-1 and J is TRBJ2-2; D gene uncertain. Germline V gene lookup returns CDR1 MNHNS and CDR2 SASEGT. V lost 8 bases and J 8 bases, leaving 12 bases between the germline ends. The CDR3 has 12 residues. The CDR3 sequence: CASSTRQGELFF. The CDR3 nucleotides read TGTGCCAGCTCTACGAGACAAGGGGAGCTGTTTTTT.

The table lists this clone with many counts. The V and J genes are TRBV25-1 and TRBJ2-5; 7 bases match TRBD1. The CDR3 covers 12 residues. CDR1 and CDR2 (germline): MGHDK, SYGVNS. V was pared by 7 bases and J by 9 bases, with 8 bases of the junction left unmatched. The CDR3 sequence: CASNQGTVPQYF. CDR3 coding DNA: TGTGCCAGCAATCAAGGGACAGTTCCCCAGTACTTC.

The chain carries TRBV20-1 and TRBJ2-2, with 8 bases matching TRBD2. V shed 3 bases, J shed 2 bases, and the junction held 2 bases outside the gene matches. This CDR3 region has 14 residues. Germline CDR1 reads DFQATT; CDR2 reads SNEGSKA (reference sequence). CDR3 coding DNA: TGCAGTGCTAGGGCGGGGGGTAACACCGGGGAGCTGTTTTTT. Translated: CSARAGGNTGELFF.

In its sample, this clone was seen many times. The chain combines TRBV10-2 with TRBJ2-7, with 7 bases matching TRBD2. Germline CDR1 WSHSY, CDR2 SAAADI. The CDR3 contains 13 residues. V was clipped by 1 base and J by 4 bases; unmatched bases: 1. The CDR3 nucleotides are TGCGCCAGCAGTGAGTGGGGGGGGTACGAGCAGTACTTC. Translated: CASSEWGGYEQYF.

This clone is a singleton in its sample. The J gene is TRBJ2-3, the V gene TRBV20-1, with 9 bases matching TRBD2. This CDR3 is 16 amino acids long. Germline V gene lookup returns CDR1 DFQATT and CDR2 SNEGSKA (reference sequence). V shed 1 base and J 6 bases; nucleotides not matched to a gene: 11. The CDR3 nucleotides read TGCAGTGCTAGAGTCCCGAACAGCGGGGGGAGGGATACGCAGTATTTT. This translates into CSARVPNSGGRDTQYF.

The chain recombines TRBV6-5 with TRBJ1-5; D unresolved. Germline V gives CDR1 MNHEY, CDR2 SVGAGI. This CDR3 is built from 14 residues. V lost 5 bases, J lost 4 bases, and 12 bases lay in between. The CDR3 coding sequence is TGTGCCAGCAGTACCAGTGTGGATAATCAGCCCCAGCATTTT. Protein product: CASSTSVDNQPQHF.

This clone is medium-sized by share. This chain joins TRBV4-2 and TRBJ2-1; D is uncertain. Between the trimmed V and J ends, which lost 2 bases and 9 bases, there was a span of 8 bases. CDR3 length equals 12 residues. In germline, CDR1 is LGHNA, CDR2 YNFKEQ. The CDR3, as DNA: TGTGCCAGCAGCCAAATGATGGGTGAGCAGTTCTTC. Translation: CASSQMMGEQFF.

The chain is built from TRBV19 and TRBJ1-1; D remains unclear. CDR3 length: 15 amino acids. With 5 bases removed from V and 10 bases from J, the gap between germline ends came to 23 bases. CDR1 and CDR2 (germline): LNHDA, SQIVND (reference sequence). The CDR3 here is CASSAGLGSPEGAFF. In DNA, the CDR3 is TGTGCCAGTAGTGCGGGGTTGGGGTCCCCCGAAGGAGCTTTCTTT.

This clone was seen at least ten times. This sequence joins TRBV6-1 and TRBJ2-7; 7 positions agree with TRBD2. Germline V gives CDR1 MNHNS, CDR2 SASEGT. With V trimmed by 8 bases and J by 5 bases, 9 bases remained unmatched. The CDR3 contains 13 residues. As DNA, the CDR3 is TGTGCCAGCTGGGGGGGGGGTGCGGACGAGCAGTACTTC. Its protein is CASWGGGADEQYF.

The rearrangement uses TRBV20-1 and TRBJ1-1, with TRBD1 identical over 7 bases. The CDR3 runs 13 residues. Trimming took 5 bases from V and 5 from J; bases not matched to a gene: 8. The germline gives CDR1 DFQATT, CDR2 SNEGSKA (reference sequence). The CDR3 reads CSALTGRRTEAFF. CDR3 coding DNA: TGCAGTGCTTTGACAGGGCGGCGAACTGAAGCTTTCTTT.

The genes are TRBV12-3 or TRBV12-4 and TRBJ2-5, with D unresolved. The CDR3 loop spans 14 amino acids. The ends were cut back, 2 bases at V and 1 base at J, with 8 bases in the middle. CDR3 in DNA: TGTGCCAGCAGTTTACGGCGGATCCAAGAGACCCAGTACTTC. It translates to CASSLRRIQETQYF.

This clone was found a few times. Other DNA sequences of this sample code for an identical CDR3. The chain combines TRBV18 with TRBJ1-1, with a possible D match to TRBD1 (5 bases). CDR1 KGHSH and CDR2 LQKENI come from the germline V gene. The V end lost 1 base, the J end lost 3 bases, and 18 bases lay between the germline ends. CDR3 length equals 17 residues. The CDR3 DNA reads TGTGCCAGCTCACCACAAACCGTACGGGGAGGGGACACTGAAGCTTTCTTT. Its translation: CASSPQTVRGGDTEAFF. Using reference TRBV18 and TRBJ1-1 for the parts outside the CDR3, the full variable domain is NAGVMQNPRHLVRRRGQEARLRCSPMKGHSHVYWYRQLPEEGLKFMVYLQKENIIDESGMPKERFSAEFPKEGPSILRIQQVVRGDSAAYFCASSPQTVRGGDTEAFFGQGTRLTVV.

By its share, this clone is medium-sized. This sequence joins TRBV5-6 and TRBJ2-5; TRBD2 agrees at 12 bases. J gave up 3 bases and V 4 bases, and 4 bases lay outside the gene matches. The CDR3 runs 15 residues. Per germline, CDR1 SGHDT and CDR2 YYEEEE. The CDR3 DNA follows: TGTGCCAGCAGCGCTAGCGGGAGGGCCGAAGAGACCCAGTACTTC. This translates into CASSASGRAEETQYF. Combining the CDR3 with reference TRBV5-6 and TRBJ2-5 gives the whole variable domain DAGVTQSPTHLIKTRGQQVTLRCSPKSGHDTVSWYQQALGQGPQFIFQYYEEEERQRGNFPDRFSGHQFPNYSSELNVNALLLGDSALYLCASSASGRAEETQYFGPGTRLLVL.

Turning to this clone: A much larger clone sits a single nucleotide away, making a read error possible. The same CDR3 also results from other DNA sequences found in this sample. CDR3 in DNA: TGCGCCAGCAGCTCGACAGGGGGACCTTACGAGCAGTACTTC. Its protein product is CASSSTGGPYEQYF. The chain couples TRBV5-1 to TRBJ2-7; 9 bases agree with TRBD1. Per germline, CDR1 SGHRS and CDR2 YFSETQ. This CDR3 comprises 14 residues. V was pared by 3 bases and J by 4 bases, with 5 bases of the junction left unmatched.

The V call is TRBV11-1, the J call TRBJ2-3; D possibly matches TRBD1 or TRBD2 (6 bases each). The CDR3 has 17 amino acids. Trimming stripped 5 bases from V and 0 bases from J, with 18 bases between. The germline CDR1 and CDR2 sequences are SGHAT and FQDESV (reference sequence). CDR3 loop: CASSPLQGGTSTDTQYF. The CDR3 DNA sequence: TGTGCCAGCAGCCCTTTACAGGGTGGGACTAGCACAGATACGCAGTATTTT. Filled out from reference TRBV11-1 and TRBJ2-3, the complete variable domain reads EAEVAQSPRYKITEKSQAVAFWCDPISGHATLYWYRQILGQGPELLVQFQDESVVDDSQLPKDRFSAERLKGVDSTLKIQPAELGDSAMYLCASSPLQGGTSTDTQYFGPGTRLTVL.

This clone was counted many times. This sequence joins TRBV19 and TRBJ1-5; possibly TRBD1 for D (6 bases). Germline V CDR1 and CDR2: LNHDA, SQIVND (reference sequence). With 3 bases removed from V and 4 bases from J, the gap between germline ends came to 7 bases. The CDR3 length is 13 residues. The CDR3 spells CASSMGANQPQHF. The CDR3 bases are TGTGCCAGTAGTATGGGGGCGAATCAGCCCCAGCATTTT.

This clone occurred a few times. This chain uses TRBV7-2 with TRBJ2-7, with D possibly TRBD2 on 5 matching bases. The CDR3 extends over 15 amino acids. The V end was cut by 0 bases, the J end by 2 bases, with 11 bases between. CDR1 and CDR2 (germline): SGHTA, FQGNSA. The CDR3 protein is CASSLALAAAYEQYF. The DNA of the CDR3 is TGTGCCAGCAGCTTAGCGCTAGCTGCTGCCTACGAGCAGTACTTC. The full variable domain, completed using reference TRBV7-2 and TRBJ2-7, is GAGVSQSPSNKVTEKGKDVELRCDPISGHTALYWYRQSLGQGLEFLIYFQGNSAPDKSGLPSDRFSAERTGGSVSTLTIQRTQQEDSAVYLCASSLALAAAYEQYFGPGTRLTVT.